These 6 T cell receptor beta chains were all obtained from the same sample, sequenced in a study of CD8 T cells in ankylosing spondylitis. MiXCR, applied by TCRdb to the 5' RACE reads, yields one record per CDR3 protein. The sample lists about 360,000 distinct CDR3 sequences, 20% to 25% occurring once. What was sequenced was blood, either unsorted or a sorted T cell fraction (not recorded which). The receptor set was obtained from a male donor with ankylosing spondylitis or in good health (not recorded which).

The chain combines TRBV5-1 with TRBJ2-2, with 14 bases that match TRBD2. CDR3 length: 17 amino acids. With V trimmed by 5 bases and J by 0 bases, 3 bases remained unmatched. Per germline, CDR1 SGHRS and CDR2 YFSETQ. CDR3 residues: CASRTSGGASNTGELFF. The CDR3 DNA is TGCGCCAGCAGGACTAGCGGGGGGGCGTCGAACACCGGGGAGCTGTTTTTT.

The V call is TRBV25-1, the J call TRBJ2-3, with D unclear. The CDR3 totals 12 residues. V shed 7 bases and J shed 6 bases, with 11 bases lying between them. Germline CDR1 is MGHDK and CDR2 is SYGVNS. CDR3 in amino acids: CASTPQGDTQYF. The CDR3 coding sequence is TGTGCCAGCACCCCACAAGGGGATACGCAGTATTTT.

This CDR3 reads CSVTDMNTEAFF. As DNA, the CDR3 is TGCAGCGTAACCGATATGAACACTGAAGCTTTCTTT. The rearrangement uses TRBV29-1 and TRBJ1-1, with no clear D. The CDR3 is 12 residues long. Germline CDR1 is SQVTM and CDR2 is ANQGSEA. The ends were cut back, 6 bases at V and 0 bases at J, with 8 bases in the middle.

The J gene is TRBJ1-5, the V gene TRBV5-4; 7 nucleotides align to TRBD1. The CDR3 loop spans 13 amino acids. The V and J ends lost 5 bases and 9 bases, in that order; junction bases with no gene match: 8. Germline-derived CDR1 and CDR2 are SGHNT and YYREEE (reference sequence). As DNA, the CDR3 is TGTGCCAGCAGTTCCGGCGGGACAGCGCCCCAGCATTTT. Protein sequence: CASSSGGTAPQHF.

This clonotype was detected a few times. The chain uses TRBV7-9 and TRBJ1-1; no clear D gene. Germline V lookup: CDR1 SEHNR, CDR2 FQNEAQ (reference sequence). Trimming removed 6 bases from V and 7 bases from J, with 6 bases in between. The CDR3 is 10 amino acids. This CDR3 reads CASSWREAFF. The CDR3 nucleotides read TGTGCCAGCAGTTGGCGTGAAGCTTTCTTT.

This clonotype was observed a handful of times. CDR3 region: CSATTLASYNEQFF. Here the CDR3 DNA reads TGCAGTGCTACAACCCTAGCATCCTACAATGAGCAGTTCTTC. The chain has TRBV20-1 and TRBJ2-1; maybe TRBD2 (5 bases). Germline CDR1 and CDR2: DFQATT and SNEGSKA (reference sequence). V was shortened by 4 bases and J by 1 base, with 11 bases between the two germline ends. The CDR3 covers 14 residues.